Listed below are T cell receptor beta chains from one sample, sequenced in a study of Graves' ophthalmopathy and Graves' hyperthyroidism. One entry per CDR3 protein, called by TCRdb with MiXCR from the multiplex PCR reads. In the table there are roughly 610,000 distinct CDR3 sequences, 22% of which are singletons. Specimen: peripheral blood. All receptors come from a woman between 18 and 29 years old with stable Graves' hyperthyroidism. Some clones in this sample may be carry-over from other donors' samples. CDR3s include the opening cysteine and the closing phenylalanine or tryptophan. The order of the fields is CDR3 DNA, CDR3 protein, D gene, J gene, clone size, V gene. A D gene is named only where the DNA matches it firmly. A row's size may be missing; if present it is once, few, many or a size class.

DNA: TGCGCCAGCAGCACGAAACCCCCGACTAGCGGGGGCCGCTACGAGCAGTACTTC; CDR3: CASSTKPPTSGGRYEQYF; D: TRBD2; J: TRBJ2-7; size: many; V: TRBV5-1
DNA: TGTGCCAGCAGCTTGCCGGGGACACTAAAAAACATTCAGTACTTC; CDR3: CASSLPGTLKNIQYF; D: .; J: TRBJ2-4; size: many; V: TRBV5-5
DNA: TGTGCCAGCAGCCCCGGGGCGTACGAGCAGTACTTC; CDR3: CASSPGAYEQYF; D: .; J: TRBJ2-7; size: many; V: TRBV12-3/TRBV12-4
DNA: TGCAGTGTCTCCGGGACAGGGGTTACTGAAGCTTTCTTT; CDR3: CSVSGTGVTEAFF; D: TRBD1; J: TRBJ1-1; size: .; V: TRBV20-1
DNA: TGTGCCAGCCAAGTCTCAGGGGCGGAAAACATTAAGTACTTC; CDR3: CASQVSGAENIKYF; D: .; J: TRBJ2-4; size: few; V: TRBV6-1
DNA: TGTGCCTGGAGTGTCCACATGGATAACACTGAAGCTTTCTTT; CDR3: CAWSVHMDNTEAFF; D: .; J: TRBJ1-1; size: .; V: TRBV30
DNA: TGTGCCAGCAGTGAAGAAGGACTAGCGGGAGCGCAGTATTTT; CDR3: CASSEEGLAGAQYF; D: TRBD2; J: TRBJ2-3; size: .; V: TRBV2
DNA: TGTGCCAGCAGTAACAGGGGACAGCCCCAGCATTTT; CDR3: CASSNRGQPQHF; D: TRBD1; J: TRBJ1-5; size: .; V: TRBV6-5
DNA: TGTGCCAGCAGCTCCTTTTATAACGAGCAGTACTTC; CDR3: CASSSFYNEQYF; D: .; J: TRBJ2-7; size: many; V: TRBV7-2
DNA: TGTGCCAGCAGTTCCTCTGGACTAGCGACATCCTACGAGCAGTACTTC; CDR3: CASSSSGLATSYEQYF; D: TRBD2; J: TRBJ2-7; size: many; V: TRBV28
DNA: TGTGCCAGCAGTTACTCGAGCCATAGGACGAACACCGGGGAGCTGTTTTTT; CDR3: CASSYSSHRTNTGELFF; D: .; J: TRBJ2-2; size: few; V: TRBV6-5
DNA: TGCAGTGCTCCCCGCCGGGGGGTCTACGAGCAGTACTTC; CDR3: CSAPRRGVYEQYF; D: TRBD2; J: TRBJ2-7; size: many; V: TRBV20-1
DNA: TGTGCCAGCAGTTTAGGGCAGAGCTACAATCAGCCCCAGCATTTT; CDR3: CASSLGQSYNQPQHF; D: .; J: TRBJ1-5; size: many; V: TRBV12-3/TRBV12-4
DNA: TGTGCCAGCAGGCCATCCGGGACAGGGTTATACGAGCAGTACTTC; CDR3: CASRPSGTGLYEQYF; D: TRBD1; J: TRBJ2-7; size: many; V: TRBV2
DNA: TGTGCCAGCAGATCCCTCTGGGGTTCGGACAATCAGCCCCAGCATTTT; CDR3: CASRSLWGSDNQPQHF; D: .; J: TRBJ1-5; size: many; V: TRBV6-1
DNA: TGTGCCACCAGTGACGCTTATGCGTGGAGGCCCCAGCATTTT; CDR3: CATSDAYAWRPQHF; D: .; J: TRBJ1-5; size: many; V: TRBV24-1
DNA: TGCGCCAGCAGCCAAGCCGGGACTACCTTCGGCGAGCAGTACTTC; CDR3: CASSQAGTTFGEQYF; D: TRBD2; J: TRBJ2-7; size: many; V: TRBV4-1